The clone carrying this T cell receptor (beta chain) turned up a few times. Its antigen is not known. PBMCs were obtained from 10 ml fresh peripheral blood. The record originates from a study of T cells in Graves' hyperthyroidism and ophthalmopathy. Study context: The authors collected peripheral blood at initial diagnosis, before any treatment.

TCR beta CDR3 region amplification was performed from RNA transcripts. The HTBI primer set drove a first-round RT-PCR of the TCR CDR3. Via MiXCR, TCRdb re-called the multiplex PCR reads, giving one row per CDR3 protein. Found here are fewer than 750,000 distinct CDR3 sequences, around 13% of them singletons; the top ten hold roughly an eighth. Study conclusions and caveats: Most thyroid clonotypes with frequency above 0.001 were detected in blood.

Germline CDR1 reads SGDLS; CDR2 reads YYNGEE. This CDR3 has 12 residues. Trimming left V 2 bases short and J 8 bases short, with 8 bases between. Sample: blood. The V and J genes are TRBV9 and TRBJ2-1; unclear D gene. This clonotype was sampled from a woman aged 45 to 65 with Graves' ophthalmopathy. The DNA of the CDR3 is TGTGCCAGCAGCGTGCAGGACCATGAGCAGTTCTTC. It specifies CASSVQDHEQFF. The whole variable domain, filled in from reference TRBV9 and TRBJ2-1, reads DSGVTQTPKHLITATGQRVTLRCSPRSGDLSVYWYQQSLDQGLQFLIQYYNGEERAKGNILERFSAQQFPDLHSELNLSSLELGDSALYFCASSVQDHEQFFGPGTRLTVL.